Listed below are T cell receptor beta chains from one sample, sequenced in a study of blood T cell repertoires in COVID-19. TCRdb's table, derived via immunoSEQ multiplex PCR, lists solely in-frame clones and lacks some. The data contain some 300,000 clones, around nine tenths of them singletons. The sample was PBMCs or T cells enriched from blood (not recorded which). The receptors originated from a woman aged 45 to 65 who had been exposed to COVID-19. Each CDR3 is given without its conserved first and last residue.

TRBV7-2 ASRRRIGTDTQY
TRBV28 ASSLDARKGRSYEQY
TRBV4-1 ASSQDGPLDNSPLH
TRBV11-2 ASSPLTSGGPYEQY
TRBV27 ASSFSRSGAGFGYT
TRBV5-1 ASSLGTGFTDTQY
TRBV7-2 ASSSSGSGLTEAF
TRBV12-5 ASGLVAGTGLQETQY
TRBV19 ASSMFGAGQPQH
TRBV7-2 ASTLAGGFQETQY
TRBV18 ASSLGHRDSGNTIY
TRBV5-1 ASSFGGQGKNTEAF
TRBV30 AWSRGVNYGYT
TRBV4-1 ASSQNRNNEQF
TRBV19 ASSILRTGDSPLH
TRBV14 ASSRRTDSQQY
TRBV2 ASSGETGEALAGVYNEQF
TRBV10-3 AISEWGATEQPQH
TRBV15 ATSREAALNEQF
TRBV15 ATSSGVANYGYT
TRBV21-1 ASSTLAGGFTGELF
TRBV19 ASKQQGSGQF
TRBV5-1 ASSLEHSTDTQY
TRBV5-5 ASSPATGYNGYT
TRBV4-1 ASSQDLAGPNTEAF